Listed below are T cell receptor beta chains from one sample, sequenced in a study of T cells in Graves' hyperthyroidism and ophthalmopathy. TCRdb reprocessed the multiplex PCR reads with MiXCR, giving one entry per CDR3 protein. Of some 360,000 distinct CDR3 sequences listed, about a sixth are singletons. Sequenced: blood. These TCRs come from a woman aged 35 to 49 with Graves' ophthalmopathy. The CDR3 runs from the conserved cysteine through the conserved F or W. Each record gives: V gene, J gene, D gene, clone size, CDR3 DNA, CDR3 protein. The D gene is left open where the match is weak. Where a row states a size, it is once, few, many or the class of an expanded clone; other rows omit it.

TRBV12-3/TRBV12-4	TRBJ2-2	TRBD2	many	TGTGCCAGCAGTTTTGGGGGGGGCACCGGGGAGCTGTTTTTT	CASSFGGGTGELFF
TRBV28	TRBJ2-7	TRBD2	few	TGTGCCAGCAGCGAGACTAGCGGGAGTCTGGCCCGGTACGAGCAGTACTTC	CASSETSGSLARYEQYF
TRBV24-1	TRBJ1-2	-	many	TGTGCCACCAGTGATCCTCGGGGCGCAACTAACTATGGCTACACCTTC	CATSDPRGATNYGYTF
TRBV9	TRBJ1-2	-	many	TGTGCCAGCAGCGCCCCCGGTGGCTACACCTTC	CASSAPGGYTF
TRBV2	TRBJ1-1	-	few	TGTGCCAGCCAAATCTTTCGGCAGGACACTGAAGCTTTCTTT	CASQIFRQDTEAFF
TRBV6-1	TRBJ2-7	-	many	TGTGCCAGCAGTGTGAGGGCCGGGGGCATCGAGCAGTACTTC	CASSVRAGGIEQYF
TRBV28	TRBJ2-7	TRBD2	many	TGTGCCAGCAGCAATGCGGGAGGGCCTTACGAGCAGTACTTC	CASSNAGGPYEQYF
TRBV4-1	TRBJ1-2	TRBD1	many	TGCGCCAGCAGCCAGGCTGGACAGGGGAACTATGGCTACACCTTC	CASSQAGQGNYGYTF
TRBV7-8	TRBJ1-1	-	-	TGTGCCAGCAGCTTAGCGCTTCAAACTGAAGCTTTCTTT	CASSLALQTEAFF
TRBV24-1	TRBJ2-5	TRBD2	-	TGTGCCACCAGTGATAGACCCGAGACTAGCGGGGGGCAAGAGACCCAGTACTTC	CATSDRPETSGGQETQYF
TRBV11-2	TRBJ1-5	-	-	TGTGCCAGCAGCTCTGATACGGGGGGAATTAGCAATCAGCCCCAGCATTTT	CASSSDTGGISNQPQHF
TRBV28	TRBJ2-7	-	many	TGTGCCAGCAGCCCCTCAAGGGGTTCCCACGAGCAGTACTTC	CASSPSRGSHEQYF
TRBV7-9	TRBJ1-1	-	-	TGTGCCAGCAGCCTCTCGGATGGGAGTGGAGCTTTCTTT	CASSLSDGSGAFF
TRBV5-6	TRBJ1-5	-	many	TGTGCCAGCAGCTCTACGTCCGACAGGAGCAATCAGCCCCAGCATTTT	CASSSTSDRSNQPQHF
TRBV20-1	TRBJ2-5	-	few	TGCAGTGCTAGGGGCCGACTAGTTGGGACCCAGTACTTC	CSARGRLVGTQYF
TRBV28	TRBJ2-7	-	many	TGTGCCAGCACCCTAAGGAGTACGTACGAGCAGTACTTC	CASTLRSTYEQYF
TRBV6-1	TRBJ2-7	TRBD2	few	TGTGCCAGCAGCCCTAGCGGGAGCGGGGAAGAGCAGTACTTC	CASSPSGSGEEQYF
TRBV6-1	TRBJ2-7	-	few	TGTGCCAGCACCGAAGGTGGCGCCCCCCCACTTGAGCAGTACTTC	CASTEGGAPPLEQYF
TRBV7-8	TRBJ2-7	-	many	TGTGCCAGCAGCGCCCCCGCGCAGGGGAGCTCCTACGAGCAGTACTTC	CASSAPAQGSSYEQYF
TRBV11-2	TRBJ2-5	-	many	TGTGCCAGCAGCTTACAGGAGTTACAAGAGACCCAGTACTTC	CASSLQELQETQYF
TRBV15	TRBJ2-2	-	many	TGTGCCACCAGCAGAGACTTGACGGACAGCTACACCGGGGAGCTGTTTTTT	CATSRDLTDSYTGELFF
TRBV4-1	TRBJ2-5	-	once	TGCGCCAGCAGCCACCCCAAGGAAAAGACCCAGTACTTC	CASSHPKEKTQYF
TRBV19	TRBJ1-2	TRBD1	many	TGTGCCAGTAGTATAGTGGGGACAGCGGACTATGGCTACACCTTC	CASSIVGTADYGYTF
TRBV6-5	TRBJ1-3	-	many	TGTGCCAGCAGTTTGGGCGCTTACTCTGGAAACACCATATATTTT	CASSLGAYSGNTIYF
TRBV6-1	TRBJ2-7	-	many	TGTGCCACCATCGTATCGTGGGGGAGCCCCTACGAGCAGTACTTC	CATIVSWGSPYEQYF
TRBV5-5	TRBJ2-2	-	few	TGTGCCAGCAGCTTGGACCCTGGGAACACCGGGGAGCTGTTTTTT	CASSLDPGNTGELFF
TRBV11-2	TRBJ2-4	TRBD1	-	TGTGCCAGCAGCCCCCGAGGGGGCATGGGGGCCAAAAACATTCAGTACTTC	CASSPRGGMGAKNIQYF
TRBV19	TRBJ1-5	-	many	TGTGCCAGTAGTATATATATTCTTGGCAGTATCTATAGCAATCAGCCCCAGCATTTT	CASSIYILGSIYSNQPQHF
TRBV27	TRBJ2-6	-	many	TGTGCCAGCAGTTTTCAGGCCCAGGCCGGGGCCAACGTCCTGACTTTC	CASSFQAQAGANVLTF
TRBV29-1	TRBJ2-5	-	many	TGCAGCACCGAGGGGCGGGGGCGAGAGACCCAGTACTTC	CSTEGRGRETQYF
TRBV29-1	TRBJ1-2	-	many	TGCAGCGTTGCTGCAGACAACTCTGAGGGCTACACCTTC	CSVAADNSEGYTF
TRBV12-3/TRBV12-4	TRBJ2-2	-	many	TGTGCCAGCAGTCCCACCCGGGCCCCCGGGGAGCTGTTTTTT	CASSPTRAPGELFF
TRBV15	TRBJ2-1	-	-	TGTGTCACCAGCGTCGACAGGCCTAATGAGCAGTTCTTC	CVTSVDRPNEQFF
TRBV29-1	TRBJ1-5	-	many	TGCAGCGTTGCGGACAGCACCAGCAATCAGCCCCAGCATTTT	CSVADSTSNQPQHF
TRBV6-5	TRBJ1-1	TRBD1	many	TGTGCCAGCAGTTACCCGACAGGGAGGACCACTGAAGCTTTCTTT	CASSYPTGRTTEAFF
TRBV19	TRBJ2-2	TRBD2	many	TGTGCCAGTAGCTTGGGGAGGGGACCCGGGGAGCTGTTTTTT	CASSLGRGPGELFF
TRBV20-1	TRBJ2-7	TRBD2	many	TGCAGTGCCGTCGGTTGGACTAGCGGGAGACCTCGAGACGAGCAGTACTTC	CSAVGWTSGRPRDEQYF
TRBV5-1	TRBJ2-5	TRBD2	few	TGCGCCAGCACCGGGGGGGACTCTCTCCAAGAGACCCAGTACTTC	CASTGGDSLQETQYF
TRBV20-1	TRBJ1-6	-	-	TGCAGTGCTGCTGTTGCGTCGGGCTTTTCACCCCTCCACTTT	CSAAVASGFSPLHF
TRBV28	TRBJ1-5	-	many	TGTGCCAGCACCCCTATGACTGACAGATATAGCAATCAGCCCCAGCATTTT	CASTPMTDRYSNQPQHF
TRBV4-1	TRBJ2-2	TRBD1	-	TGCGCCAGCAGCCAAGGACAGGGCGGTATGACCGGGGAGCTGTTTTTT	CASSQGQGGMTGELFF
TRBV27	TRBJ1-1	TRBD1	many	TGTGCCAGCAGTCCGACGCCAGGGGGGGGCACTGAAGCTTTCTTT	CASSPTPGGGTEAFF
TRBV2	TRBJ2-2	TRBD2	many	TGTGCCAGCAGAAGCGGACTAGCGCCAACCGGGGAGCTGTTTTTT	CASRSGLAPTGELFF
TRBV6-4	TRBJ1-5	TRBD1	many	TGTGCCAGCAGTCGACAGGGTCGGGCCAGCGGAAATTGGCCCCAGCATTTT	CASSRQGRASGNWPQHF
TRBV29-1	TRBJ2-2	TRBD2	many	TGCATTCCAGGGACTAGCGGCACCGGGGAGCTGTTTTTT	CIPGTSGTGELFF
TRBV6-1	TRBJ1-1	-	many	TGTGCCAGCAGTCTAGCAGGGTTCGACACTGAAGCTTTCTTT	CASSLAGFDTEAFF
TRBV7-2	TRBJ2-2	-	many	TGTGCCAGCACTTCACTAGCAATCACCGGGGAGCTGTTTTTT	CASTSLAITGELFF
TRBV5-1	TRBJ1-1	-	-	TGCGCCAGCAGCTTGCCCGGGACCGATAGAGGTGAAGCTTTCTTT	CASSLPGTDRGEAFF
TRBV12-3/TRBV12-4	TRBJ1-1	-	-	TGTGCCAGCAGTTTTGGGCAGGGGATAAACACTGAAGCTTTCTTT	CASSFGQGINTEAFF
TRBV6-1	TRBJ1-5	TRBD1	many	TGTGCCAGCAGTGAACCTGGACAGGTTAATAGCAATCAGCCCCAGCATTTT	CASSEPGQVNSNQPQHF
TRBV28	TRBJ2-7	-	many	TGTGCCAGCATTGCGGGCCTTAGCTCCTACGAGCAGTACTTC	CASIAGLSSYEQYF
TRBV28	TRBJ2-7	-	many	TGTGCCAGCAGTTTACAGTTGGGAGAGCAGTACTTC	CASSLQLGEQYF